This T cell receptor (beta chain) was captured in a study of blood T cell repertoires in COVID-19. About the study: Specimens from acute and convalescent COVID-19 originated in the United States, Italy and Spain. T cells, B-cell-depleted T cells, or PBMCs provided the cDNA or gDNA that served as material.

In the original processing: The assay estimated nucleated cells by amplifying reference gene primers. TCRdb keeps only in-frame clones here, not all; method: immunoSEQ multiplex PCR. For V, J and clone size, that table is used; D and trimming come from the DNA. Found here are 90,000 to 100,000 clones, approximately 89% of them singletons; the top ten hold 9% to 12%. Germline CDR1 and CDR2: KGHSH and LQKENI. The CDR3 covers 17 residues. Trimming took 1 base from V and 5 from J, leaving 20 bases between them. This chain connects TRBV18 to TRBJ1-2; D remains ambiguous. Sequencing was carried out using peripheral blood. This sequence originates from a man over 45 with acute or convalescent COVID-19. CDR3 sequence reads: CASSPLKSPEGLYGYTF. The CDR3 DNA is TGTGCCAGCTCACCACTAAAGAGTCCGGAGGGCCTATATGGCTACACCTTC.